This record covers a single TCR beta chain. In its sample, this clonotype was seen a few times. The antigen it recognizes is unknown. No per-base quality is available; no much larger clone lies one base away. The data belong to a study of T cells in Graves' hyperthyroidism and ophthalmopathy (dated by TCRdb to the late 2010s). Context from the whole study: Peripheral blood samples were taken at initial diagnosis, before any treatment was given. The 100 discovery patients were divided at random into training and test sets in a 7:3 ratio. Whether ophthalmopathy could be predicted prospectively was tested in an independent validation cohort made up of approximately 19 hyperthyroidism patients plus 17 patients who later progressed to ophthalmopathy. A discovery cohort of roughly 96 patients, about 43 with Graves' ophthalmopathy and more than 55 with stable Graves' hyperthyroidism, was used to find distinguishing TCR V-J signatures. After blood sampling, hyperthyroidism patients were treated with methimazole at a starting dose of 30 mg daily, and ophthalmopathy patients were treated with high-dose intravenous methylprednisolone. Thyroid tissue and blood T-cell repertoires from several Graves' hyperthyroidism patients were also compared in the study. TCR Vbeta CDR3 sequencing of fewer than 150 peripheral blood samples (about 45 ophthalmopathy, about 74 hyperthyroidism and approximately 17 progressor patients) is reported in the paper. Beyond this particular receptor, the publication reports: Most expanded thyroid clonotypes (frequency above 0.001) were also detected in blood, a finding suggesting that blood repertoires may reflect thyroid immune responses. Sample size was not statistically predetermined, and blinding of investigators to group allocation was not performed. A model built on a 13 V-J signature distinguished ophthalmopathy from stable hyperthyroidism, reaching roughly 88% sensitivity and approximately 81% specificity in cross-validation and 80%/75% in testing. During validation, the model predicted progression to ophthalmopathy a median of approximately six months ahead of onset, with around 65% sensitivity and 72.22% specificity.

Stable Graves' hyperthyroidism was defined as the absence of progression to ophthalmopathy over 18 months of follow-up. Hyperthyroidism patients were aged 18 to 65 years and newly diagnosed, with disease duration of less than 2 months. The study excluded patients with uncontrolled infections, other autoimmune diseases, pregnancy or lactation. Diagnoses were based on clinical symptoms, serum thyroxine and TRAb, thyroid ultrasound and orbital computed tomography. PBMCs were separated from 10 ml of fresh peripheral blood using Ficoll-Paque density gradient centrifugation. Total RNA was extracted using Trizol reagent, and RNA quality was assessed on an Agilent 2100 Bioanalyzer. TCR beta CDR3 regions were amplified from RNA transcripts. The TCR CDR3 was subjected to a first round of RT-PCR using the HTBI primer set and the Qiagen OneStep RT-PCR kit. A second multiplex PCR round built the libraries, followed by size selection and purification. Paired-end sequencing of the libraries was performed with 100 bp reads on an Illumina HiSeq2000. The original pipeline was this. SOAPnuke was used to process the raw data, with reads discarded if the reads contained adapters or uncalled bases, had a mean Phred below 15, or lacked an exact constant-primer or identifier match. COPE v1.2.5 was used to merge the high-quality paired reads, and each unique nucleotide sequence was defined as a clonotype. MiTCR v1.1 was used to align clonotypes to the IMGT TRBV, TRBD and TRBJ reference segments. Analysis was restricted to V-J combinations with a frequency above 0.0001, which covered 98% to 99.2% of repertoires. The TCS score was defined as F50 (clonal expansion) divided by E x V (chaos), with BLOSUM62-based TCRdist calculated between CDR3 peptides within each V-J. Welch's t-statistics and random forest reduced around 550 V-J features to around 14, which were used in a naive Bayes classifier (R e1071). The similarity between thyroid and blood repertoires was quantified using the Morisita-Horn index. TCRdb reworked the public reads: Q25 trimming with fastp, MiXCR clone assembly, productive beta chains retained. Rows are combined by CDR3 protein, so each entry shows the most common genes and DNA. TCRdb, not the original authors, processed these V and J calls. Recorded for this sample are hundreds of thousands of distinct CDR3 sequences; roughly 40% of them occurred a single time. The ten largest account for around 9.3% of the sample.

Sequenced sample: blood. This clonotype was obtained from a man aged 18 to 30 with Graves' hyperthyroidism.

The nucleotide sequence reads as follows: TGTGCCACCAGTACGGGCACCGGGGAGCTGTTTTTT. It is translated as CATSTGTGELFF. The V gene is TRBV15 and the J gene is TRBJ2-2, with the D segment identity uncertain. Between the V and J ends, shortened by 6 bases and 4 bases respectively, the junction contains 6 bases. CDR1 and CDR2, per the germline V gene (reference sequence), are LNHNV and YYDKDF. From the cysteine through the phenylalanine, the CDR3 covers 12 amino acids. The entry retains the CDR3 DNA only, 36 bases that are in frame from base 1.